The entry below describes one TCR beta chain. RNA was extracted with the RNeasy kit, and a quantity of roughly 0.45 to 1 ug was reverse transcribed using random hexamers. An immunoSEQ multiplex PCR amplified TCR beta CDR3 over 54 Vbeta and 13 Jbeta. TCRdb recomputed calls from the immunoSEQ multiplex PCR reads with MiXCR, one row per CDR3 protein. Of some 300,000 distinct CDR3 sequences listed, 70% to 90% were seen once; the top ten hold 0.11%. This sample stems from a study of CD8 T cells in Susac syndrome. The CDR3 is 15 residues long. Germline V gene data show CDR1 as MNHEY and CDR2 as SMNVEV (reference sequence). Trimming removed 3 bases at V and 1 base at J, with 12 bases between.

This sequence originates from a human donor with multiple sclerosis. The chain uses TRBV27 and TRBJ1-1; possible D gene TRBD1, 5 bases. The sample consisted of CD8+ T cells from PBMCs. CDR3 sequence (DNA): TGTGCCAGCAGTTTGGGGGTCGGCGAGAACACTGAAGCTTTCTTT. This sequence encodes CASSLGVGENTEAFF.